This entry concerns a single T cell receptor beta chain. Its antigen remains undetermined. No base qualities exist here, and no much larger clone lies one base off it. Spanning cysteine to phenylalanine, the CDR3 consists of 14 amino acids. The CDR3 DNA has 42 bases and is translated from base 1. The V and J ends are trimmed by 5 bases and 5 bases, leaving 15 bases between them. Sequences PRHDT (CDR1) and FYEKMQ (CDR2) are obtained from the germline V gene (reference sequence). Receptor amplification or capture employed the immunoSEQ multiplex PCR assay. TCRdb provides this immuneACCESS table in a form limited to in-frame rearrangements. Some clones are lacking; in checked studies, under half of them reflect an unresolved V gene, and why the rest are absent is not known. Present in this sample are 90,000 to 100,000 clones, over 60% of which were seen just once. The ten largest clonotypes hold more than 9% of the sample.

The sample comes from a study of control samples from healthy donors and cancer patients (dated by TCRdb to 2020 to 2021). This TCR derives from a woman aged 25 to 45 in good health. The sequenced material came from blood. The chain employs TRBV13 and TRBJ1-1; the D segment cannot be called with confidence. The CDR3 here reads CASSTRTVPTEAFF. The DNA sequence follows: TGTGCCAGCAGCACCAGGACCGTACCGACTGAAGCTTTCTTT.